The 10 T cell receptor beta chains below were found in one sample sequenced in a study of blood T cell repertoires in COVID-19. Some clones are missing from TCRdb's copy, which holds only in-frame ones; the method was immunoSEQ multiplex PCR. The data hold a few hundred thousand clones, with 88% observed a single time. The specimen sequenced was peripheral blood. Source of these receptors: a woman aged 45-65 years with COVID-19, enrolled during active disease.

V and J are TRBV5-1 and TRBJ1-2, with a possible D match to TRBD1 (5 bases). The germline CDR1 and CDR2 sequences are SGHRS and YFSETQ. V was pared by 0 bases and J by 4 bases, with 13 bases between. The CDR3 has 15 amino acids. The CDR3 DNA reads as TGCGCCAGCAGCTTGGCCACGACAGACGTCTATGGCTACACCTTC. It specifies CASSLATTDVYGYTF. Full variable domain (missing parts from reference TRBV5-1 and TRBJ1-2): KAGVTQTPRYLIKTRGQQVTLSCSPISGHRSVSWYQQTPGQGLQFLFEYFSETQRNKGNFPGRFSGRQFSNSRSEMNVSTLELGDSALYLCASSLATTDVYGYTFGSGTRLTVV.

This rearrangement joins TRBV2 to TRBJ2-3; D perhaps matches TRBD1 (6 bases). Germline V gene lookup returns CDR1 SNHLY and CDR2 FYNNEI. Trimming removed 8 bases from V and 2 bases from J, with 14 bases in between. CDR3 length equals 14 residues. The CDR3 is CASGPGHNTDTQYF. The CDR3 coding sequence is TGTGCCAGCGGACCGGGACATAACACAGATACGCAGTATTTT.

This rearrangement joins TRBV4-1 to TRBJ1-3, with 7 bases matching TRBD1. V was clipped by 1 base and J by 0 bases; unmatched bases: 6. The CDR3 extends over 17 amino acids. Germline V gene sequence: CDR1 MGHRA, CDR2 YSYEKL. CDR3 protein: CASSQGTGDYSGNTIYF. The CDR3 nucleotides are TGCGCCAGCAGCCAAGGGACAGGCGACTACTCTGGAAACACCATATATTTT.

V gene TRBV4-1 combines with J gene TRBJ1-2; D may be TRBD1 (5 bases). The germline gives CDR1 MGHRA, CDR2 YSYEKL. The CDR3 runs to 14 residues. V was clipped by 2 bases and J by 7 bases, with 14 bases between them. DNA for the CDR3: TGCGCCAGCAGCCAACGGCAGGGCCTCAGTGGCTACACCTTC. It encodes CASSQRQGLSGYTF.

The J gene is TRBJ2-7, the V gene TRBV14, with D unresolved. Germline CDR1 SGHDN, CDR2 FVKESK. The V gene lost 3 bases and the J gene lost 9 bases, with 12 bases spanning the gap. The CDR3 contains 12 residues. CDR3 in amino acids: CASSQGWHPQYF. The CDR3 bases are TGTGCCAGCAGCCAGGGCTGGCACCCGCAGTACTTC.

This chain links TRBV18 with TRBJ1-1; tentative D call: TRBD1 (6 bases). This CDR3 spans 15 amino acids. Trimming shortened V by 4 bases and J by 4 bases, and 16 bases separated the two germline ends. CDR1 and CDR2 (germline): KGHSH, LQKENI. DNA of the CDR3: TGTGCCAGCTCACTGAAGGCAGGGGTAGTCACTGAAGCTTTCTTT. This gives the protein CASSLKAGVVTEAFF. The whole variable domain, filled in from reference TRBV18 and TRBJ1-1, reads NAGVMQNPRHLVRRRGQEARLRCSPMKGHSHVYWYRQLPEEGLKFMVYLQKENIIDESGMPKERFSAEFPKEGPSILRIQQVVRGDSAAYFCASSLKAGVVTEAFFGQGTRLTVV.

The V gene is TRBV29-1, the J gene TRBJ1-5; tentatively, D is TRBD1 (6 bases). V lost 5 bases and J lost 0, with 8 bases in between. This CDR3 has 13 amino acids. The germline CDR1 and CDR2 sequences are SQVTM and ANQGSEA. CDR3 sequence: CSVRQDSNQPQHF. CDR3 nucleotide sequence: TGCAGCGTTAGACAGGATAGCAATCAGCCCCAGCATTTT.

The CDR3 here is CASSELLNTGELFF. CDR3 coding DNA: TGCGCCAGCAGTGAGCTCTTGAACACCGGGGAGCTGTTTTTT. The rearrangement links TRBV10-1 to TRBJ2-2; D remains unclear. The CDR3 loop spans 14 amino acids. V gave up 2 bases and J gave up 1 base, with 5 bases separating them. Germline assignment: CDR1 WNHNN and CDR2 SYGVQD (reference sequence).

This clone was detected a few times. CDR3 protein: CASSLPGQGLPATNEKLFF. The CDR3 nucleotides are TGTGCCAGCAGTTTACCGGGACAGGGGCTACCTGCAACTAATGAAAAACTGTTTTTT. V usage is TRBV28 and J usage is TRBJ1-4; 10 bases are shared with TRBD1. There are 19 residues in the CDR3. Trimming took 2 bases from V and 0 from J; bases not matched to a gene: 9. Per the germline V gene, CDR1 is MDHEN and CDR2 is SYDVKM.

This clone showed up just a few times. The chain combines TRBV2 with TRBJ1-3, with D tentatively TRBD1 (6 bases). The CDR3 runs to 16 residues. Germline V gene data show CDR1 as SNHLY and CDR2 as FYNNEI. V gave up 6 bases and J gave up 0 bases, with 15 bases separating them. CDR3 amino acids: CASSQTTGSSGNTIYF. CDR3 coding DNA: TGTGCCAGCAGCCAAACGACAGGCAGCTCTGGAAACACCATATATTTT.